A selection of T cell receptor beta chains follows, all from one sample in a study of post-analysis software for immune sequencing data. One entry per CDR3 protein results from TCRdb running MiXCR on the PCR reads. This table holds 800,000 to 950,000 distinct CDR3 sequences, roughly 50% found once. Sequencing was done on a sample of blood. These receptors all come from a girl between 5 and 17 years old with multiple sclerosis. Both conserved end residues are part of each CDR3. The order of the fields is V gene, J gene, D gene, CDR3 protein. A D gene is named only where the DNA matches it firmly.

V: TRBV29-1
J: TRBJ2-1
D: -
CDR3: CSANPQGRFSYNEQFF

V: TRBV24-1
J: TRBJ2-6
D: TRBD1
CDR3: CATSDGGQGDSGANVLTF

V: TRBV6-2/TRBV6-3
J: TRBJ1-1
D: TRBD1
CDR3: CASSYRQGAEAFF

V: TRBV7-9
J: -
D: -
CDR3: CASSPKQALGPETQYF

V: TRBV7-9
J: TRBJ2-4
D: -
CDR3: CASSSRDRDIQYF

V: TRBV5-1
J: TRBJ2-7
D: -
CDR3: CASTLGPGTGLLRYEQYF

V: TRBV4-2
J: TRBJ2-5
D: -
CDR3: CASSQISVGDRQETQYF

V: TRBV4-2
J: TRBJ1-2
D: -
CDR3: CASSLSDRRDGYTF

V: TRBV30
J: -
D: -
CDR3: CAWTPSPIYEQYF

V: TRBV6-6
J: TRBJ1-2
D: -
CDR3: CASRGLGHQNYGYTF

V: TRBV5-1
J: TRBJ2-5
D: -
CDR3: CANSNRSVSQETQYF

V: TRBV20-1
J: -
D: -
CDR3: CSASGAYGQETQYF

V: TRBV10-1
J: TRBJ2-1
D: -
CDR3: CASRSQSEQFF

V: TRBV15
J: TRBJ2-5
D: -
CDR3: CATSSGALETQYF

V: TRBV5-1
J: TRBJ2-5
D: -
CDR3: CASSLQGGSETQYF

V: TRBV20-1
J: TRBJ2-7
D: TRBD2
CDR3: CSARRPTSAYYEQYF

V: TRBV7-9
J: TRBJ2-7
D: -
CDR3: CASSGPEPYEQYF

V: TRBV9
J: TRBJ2-3
D: -
CDR3: CASSGGGAGAGDTQYF

V: TRBV5-1
J: TRBJ2-3
D: TRBD1
CDR3: CASSLSSTGAITDTQYF

V: TRBV5-5
J: TRBJ2-4
D: TRBD1
CDR3: CASSSGDRDTMNIQYF

V: TRBV5-5
J: TRBJ2-1
D: -
CDR3: CASSRAGGYNEQFF

V: TRBV20-1
J: TRBJ2-5
D: -
CDR3: CSAREGSRGLQETQYF

V: TRBV21-1
J: TRBJ2-7
D: -
CDR3: CASSKRGAGDLPYEQYF

V: TRBV20-1
J: TRBJ2-1
D: -
CDR3: CSGGLAVSYNEQFF

V: TRBV6-2/TRBV6-3
J: TRBJ2-3
D: TRBD2
CDR3: CASSSPWTSSPDTQYF

V: TRBV29-1
J: TRBJ2-1
D: -
CDR3: CSAPPGPRNEQFF

V: TRBV20-1
J: TRBJ2-1
D: TRBD1
CDR3: CSAPAGQDYNEQFF

V: TRBV2
J: TRBJ2-7
D: TRBD2
CDR3: CASTPPTSGSYEQYF

V: TRBV2
J: TRBJ1-6
D: TRBD1
CDR3: CASSEGEGAYSPLHF

V: TRBV10-3
J: TRBJ1-2
D: -
CDR3: CAISEPFKGRDYGYTF

V: TRBV12-3/TRBV12-4
J: TRBJ1-6
D: TRBD1
CDR3: CASSPLRGLNSPLHF

V: TRBV20-1
J: TRBJ1-2
D: TRBD1
CDR3: CSARVEGANGYTF

V: TRBV12-5
J: TRBJ2-1
D: -
CDR3: CASGLGFYNEQFF

V: TRBV18
J: TRBJ2-7
D: TRBD2
CDR3: CASYGLAGGLSTYEQYF

V: TRBV12-3/TRBV12-4
J: TRBJ1-5
D: TRBD1
CDR3: CASSHRDSTNQPQHF

V: TRBV12-3/TRBV12-4
J: TRBJ2-5
D: TRBD2
CDR3: CASSPLSSGVSETQYF

V: TRBV5-6
J: TRBJ2-7
D: -
CDR3: CASSLSLSPYEQYF

V: TRBV7-2
J: TRBJ2-7
D: -
CDR3: CASSLARQSTYEQYF

V: TRBV20-1
J: TRBJ2-4
D: -
CDR3: CSAENGKNIQYF